The text below deals with one T cell receptor beta chain. This clone's antigen is unknown. Per-nucleotide qualities are absent, and no much larger clonotype sits a single base away. These data belong to a study of T-cell memory formation after mild COVID-19 (dated by TCRdb to the early 2020s). About the study as a whole: Most TCR sequence clusters were specific to one of the two donors. In two donors, T-cell clones that expanded and contracted after mild COVID-19 were followed by sequencing TCRalpha and TCRbeta repertoires longitudinally. The cohort comprised two young, previously healthy adult volunteers, one female and one male.

Overall results and qualifications from the work: Contracting CD4+ clones were located mainly in the CM and EM memory subsets, whereas CD8+ clones were found to be enriched in EMRA. The study covered only a couple of mild cases, and larger cohorts including severe cases with pre-infection samples were considered necessary. SARS-CoV-2 specificity was not confirmed for the second-wave clones peaking on day 37. From day 15 to 85, contracting clones showed balanced CD4/CD8 phenotypes, whereas a second wave of clones that expanded from day 15 to 37 leaned towards CD4+. Some responding clones were found in pre-infection memory, which suggests that pre-existing cross-reactive memory T cells took part in the SARS-CoV-2 response.

Sequenced using an Illumina NovaSeq 6000. Using 5'RACE with constant-segment primers, TCRalpha and TCRbeta cDNA libraries were constructed, with sample barcodes and unique molecular identifiers added in the process. Trizol reagent was used to extract RNA from every sample. Amplification of the libraries took two PCR steps, and the second step added a second sample barcode plus Illumina TruSeq adapters. Sequencing of libraries was performed on an Illumina NovaSeq with 2 x 150 bp paired-end reads. As for the original processing: The reads were demultiplexed and collapsed into UMI-guided consensus sequences using migec v1.2.7. Using mixcr v2.1.11, UMI consensuses were aligned to TRA and TRB V and J templates and then assembled into clonotypes. A clonotype was counted as expanded or contracted only when both edgeR and NoisET called the clonotype significant, with the noise models trained on biological replicates. edgeR calls used a false discovery rate-adjusted p below 0.01 and a log2 fold-change threshold of 1. As an exploratory analysis of dynamics, PCA with hierarchical clustering was applied to max-normalized trajectories of the 1000 most abundant clonotypes. Each responding clone was given a CD4 or CD8 phenotype based on the CD4+ and CD8+ repertoires, which had been sequenced separately. The public sequencing data were trimmed at Q25 with fastp and processed into clonotypes with MiXCR by TCRdb, which kept only in-frame beta chains. Every entry covers one CDR3 protein and lists the most common genes and DNA from its rows. The V and J calls reflect TCRdb's pipeline rather than the authors' work. In this sample the table shows approximately 300,000 distinct CDR3 sequences, roughly a fifth of which occur a single time. The ten largest clones add up to roughly 20% of the sample.

For CDR1 and CDR2, the germline V gene lists MNHEY and SVGEGT. From its cysteine to its phenylalanine, the CDR3 spans 14 amino acids. Only the CDR3 part of the read is kept: 42 bases, read in frame from the first base. V loses 5 bases, J loses 1 base, and the germline ends lie 11 bases apart. PBMCs were isolated by Ficoll-Paque density gradient centrifugation. Material for sequencing was PBMCs or a T cell subset sorted from them (not recorded which). The chain couples TRBV6-2 or TRBV6-3 to TRBJ2-5; the D gene is perhaps TRBD1 or TRBD2, as each covers 5 bases. The sequence was obtained from a man younger than 35 who had mild COVID-19 (a few samples of this study predate the infection). The sample titles of this study are shuffled in the database, so cell type and time point are left out; the donor was told from shared clones. This receptor carries the CDR3 CASSHGTIQETQYF. The nucleotide sequence is TGTGCCAGCAGTCACGGGACCATCCAAGAGACCCAGTACTTC.